Shown below are 22 T cell receptor beta chains from a single sample sequenced in a study of CD8 T cells in Susac syndrome. It was with random hexamers that 0.5 to 1 ug RNA was reverse transcribed. Each CDR3 protein is one row after TCRdb ran MiXCR on the immunoSEQ multiplex PCR reads. This table holds approximately 170,000 distinct CDR3 sequences, about 93% found once. The source material was CD4+ T cells from PBMCs. Source of these receptors: a human donor in good health.

This chain uses TRBV6-5 with TRBJ2-7; 9 bases agree with TRBD1. Germline V lookup: CDR1 MNHEY, CDR2 SVGAGI. The trim removed 5 bases at V and 3 bases at J, leaving 8 bases unmatched. The length of the CDR3 is 15 residues. The CDR3: CASSRGTGSFYEQYF. The CDR3 DNA is TGTGCCAGCAGTCGCGGGACAGGGTCCTTCTACGAGCAGTACTTC.

V usage is TRBV6-5 and J usage is TRBJ1-2, with D tentatively TRBD1 (5 bases). Trimming took 7 bases from V and 5 from J, leaving 14 bases between them. CDR1 is MNHEY, CDR2 SVGAGI, per germline. The length of the CDR3 is 13 residues. The CDR3 bases are TGTGCCAGCAAGGCCGGGGCAGCATATGGCTACACCTTC. Translating it yields CASKAGAAYGYTF.

This clonotype was recorded once. The CDR3 protein is CASSIGQYNQPQHF. In nucleotides, the CDR3 is TGTGCCAGTAGTATAGGACAGTACAATCAGCCCCAGCATTTT. V is TRBV19 and J is TRBJ1-5, with a tentative D call TRBD1 (5 bases). The CDR3 loop spans 14 amino acids. Germline V gene lookup returns CDR1 LNHDA and CDR2 SQIVND (reference sequence). V lost 1 base, J lost 3 bases, and 7 bases lay in between. Drawing the rest from reference TRBV19 and TRBJ1-5, the complete variable domain is DGGITQSPKYLFRKEGQNVTLSCEQNLNHDAMYWYRQDPGQGLRLIYYSQIVNDFQKGDIAEGYSVSREKKESFPLTVTSAQKNPTAFYLCASSIGQYNQPQHFGDGTRLSIL.

The chain carries TRBV5-6 and TRBJ1-2; 9 bases match TRBD1. The V gene end was trimmed by 0 bases and the J gene end by 4 bases; junction bases not matched to a gene: 4. The CDR3 runs 15 residues. CDR1 is SGHDT and CDR2 is YYEEEE in the germline V gene. CDR3 sequence reads: CASSLGDRDSYGYTF. For the CDR3, the DNA is TGTGCCAGCAGCTTGGGGGACAGGGATAGCTATGGCTACACCTTC.

The CDR3 nucleotides are TGTGCCAGCAGTTACGGTGGGGGTAGTAGTAGAAACACCATATATTTT. This translates into CASSYGGGSSRNTIYF. The V gene is TRBV6-5, the J gene TRBJ1-3; maybe TRBD1 (5 bases). Germline V lookup: CDR1 MNHEY, CDR2 SVGAGI. The CDR3 covers 16 residues. V lost 2 bases, J lost 5 bases, and 16 bases lay in between.

The rearrangement links TRBV6-6 to TRBJ1-6; 11 nucleotides align to TRBD1. Germline assignment: CDR1 MNHNY and CDR2 SVGAGI (reference sequence). V lost 5 bases, J lost 8 bases, and 5 bases stayed unmatched. The CDR3 has 15 amino acids. CDR3 bases: TGTGCCAGCAGTCGGGACAGGGGGTATTATTCACCCCTCCACTTT. Encoded protein: CASSRDRGYYSPLHF.

V and J are TRBV10-3 and TRBJ1-1; 9 bases are shared with TRBD1. V was pared by 4 bases and J by 1 base, with 1 base of the junction left unmatched. The CDR3 has 14 amino acids. Germline V lookup: CDR1 ENHRY, CDR2 SYGVKD. The CDR3 here is CAISAGQGNTEAFF. DNA of the CDR3: TGTGCCATCAGTGCGGGACAGGGGAACACTGAAGCTTTCTTT.

CDR3 sequence: CATSDLGTTYNEQFF. For the CDR3, the DNA is TGTGCCACCTCCGATCTGGGTACCACTTACAATGAGCAGTTCTTC. The genes are TRBV6-1 and TRBJ2-1; the D is unclear. The V gene lost 10 bases and the J gene lost 4 bases, with 20 bases spanning the gap. Germline-derived CDR1 and CDR2 are MNHNS and SASEGT. The CDR3 sequence is 15 residues long.

This chain joins TRBV29-1 and TRBJ1-1; D unclear. Looked up from germline, CDR1 is SQVTM and CDR2 is ANQGSEA. The germline V and J ends were trimmed by 4 bases and 4 bases, with 13 bases remaining between them. This CDR3 region has 13 residues. The CDR3 loop is CSVVRRIATEAFF. The CDR3 coding sequence is TGCAGCGTTGTACGCAGGATCGCCACTGAAGCTTTCTTT.

The chain links TRBV29-1 to TRBJ2-7, with a tentative D call TRBD1 (6 bases). CDR1 and CDR2 from the germline V gene are SQVTM and ANQGSEA. CDR3 length: 15 residues. The V end lost 1 base, the J end lost 0 bases, and 13 bases lay between the germline ends. The CDR3 DNA sequence: TGCAGCGTTGAAGGCGTTAGCAGGGGCTCCTACGAGCAGTACTTC. This encodes CSVEGVSRGSYEQYF.

This chain joins TRBV6-5 and TRBJ1-5; maybe TRBD1 (6 bases). The CDR3 runs to 13 residues. V lost 2 bases and J 7 bases, leaving 9 bases between the germline ends. Germline values: CDR1 MNHEY, CDR2 SVGAGI. The CDR3 nucleotides are TGTGCCAGCAGTTACGAGGGGGGGCAGCCCCAGCATTTT. Amino acid sequence: CASSYEGGQPQHF.

The chain has TRBV29-1 and TRBJ2-3, with 8 bases identical to TRBD1. This CDR3 has 15 residues. Germline V gene lookup returns CDR1 SQVTM and CDR2 ANQGSEA. With 6 bases clipped from V and 6 bases from J, the junction kept 14 bases outside the gene matches. The CDR3 coding sequence is TGCAGCGTGTCCGCCGGGACAGGCGTAGAGGATACGCAGTATTTT. Protein sequence: CSVSAGTGVEDTQYF.

This rearrangement joins TRBV2 to TRBJ1-5; the D is unclear. The V end was cut by 1 base, the J end by 3 bases, with 10 bases between. The CDR3 is 15 amino acids. Germline V gene sequence: CDR1 SNHLY, CDR2 FYNNEI. CDR3 residues: CASSEDFGYNQPQHF. Written as DNA, the CDR3 is TGTGCCAGCAGTGAAGACTTCGGATACAATCAGCCCCAGCATTTT.

V is TRBV29-1 and J is TRBJ2-3; no clear D. This CDR3 has 12 residues. Germline V gene lookup returns CDR1 SQVTM and CDR2 ANQGSEA. Trimming took 8 bases from V and 3 from J, leaving 12 bases between them. The CDR3 here is CSHQWGTDTQYF. The CDR3 nucleotides read TGCAGCCACCAATGGGGAACAGATACGCAGTATTTT.

The chain is built from TRBV5-6 and TRBJ1-1, with 7 nucleotides matching TRBD1. Germline V gene sequence: CDR1 SGHDT, CDR2 YYEEEE. V shed 4 bases and J 13 bases; nucleotides not matched to a gene: 22. The CDR3 consists of 16 residues. The CDR3 DNA reads as TGTGCCAGCAGCCAATTACGAGGAAGGGGGCGCGGATGGGTTTTCTTT. This encodes CASSQLRGRGRGWVFF.

The gene calls are TRBV7-2 and TRBJ1-1; D gene unclear. The CDR3 has 14 amino acids. The germline V gene has CDR1 SGHTA and CDR2 FQGNSA. Between the trimmed V and J ends, which lost 1 base and 10 bases, there was a span of 16 bases. CDR3 protein: CASSLGNPRWGAFF. The CDR3 DNA reads TGTGCCAGCAGCTTAGGAAACCCCAGGTGGGGAGCTTTCTTT.

J is TRBJ2-5 and V is TRBV6-2 or TRBV6-3; D is perhaps TRBD1 (6 bases). The V gene's germline CDR1 is MNHEY and CDR2 SVGEGT. The CDR3 loop spans 12 amino acids. Trimming left V 6 bases short and J 3 bases short, with 8 bases between. The CDR3 loop reads CASRHREETQYF. The CDR3 coding sequence is TGTGCCAGCAGGCACAGGGAAGAGACCCAGTACTTC.

The chain combines TRBV27 with TRBJ2-7; tentative D call: TRBD1 (6 bases). There are 15 residues in the CDR3. V was clipped by 6 bases and J by 0 bases, with 15 bases between them. The germline gives CDR1 MNHEY, CDR2 SMNVEV (reference sequence). The CDR3 DNA sequence: TGTGCCAGCAGGGCCCGACAGGCCAGCTCCTACGAGCAGTACTTC. Protein: CASRARQASSYEQYF.

The chain has TRBV29-1 and TRBJ2-5, with 8 nucleotides matching TRBD1. Trimming removed 7 bases from V and 5 bases from J; junction bases left unmatched: 9. Germline lookup yields CDR1 SQVTM and CDR2 ANQGSEA. This CDR3 spans 13 amino acids. As DNA, the CDR3 is TGCAGCGCCTCCAGGGGGCGAGGTGAGACCCAGTACTTC. Its translation is CSASRGRGETQYF.

A note on this clonotype: The germline gene is not matched at one end of the junction; a read error may be the cause. The CDR3 loop is CASNLSGGAFETQYF. CDR3 DNA sequence: TGTGCCAGCAACTTAAGCGGGGGGGCCTTTGAGACCCAGTACTTC. The chain joins TRBV7-3 to TRBJ2-5, with 10 bases aligning to TRBD2. CDR1 and CDR2 from the germline V gene are SGHTA and FQGTGA. The CDR3 has 15 amino acids.

The chain employs TRBV7-8 and TRBJ2-2; possible D gene TRBD2, 6 bases. The V gene's germline CDR1 is SGHVS and CDR2 FQNEAQ. This CDR3 region has 15 residues. V dropped 5 bases and J dropped 5 bases, with 15 bases sitting between them. The CDR3 DNA follows: TGTGCCAGCAGCCTAGGAGGGAGCTGGACCGGGGAGCTGTTTTTT. Its protein product is CASSLGGSWTGELFF.

The chain has TRBV12-3 or TRBV12-4 and TRBJ1-1, with 7 bases fitting TRBD1. The V and J ends lost 5 bases and 4 bases, in that order; junction bases with no gene match: 4. This CDR3 spans 13 amino acids. The DNA of the CDR3 is TGTGCCAGCAGTCTACAGGGGCTCACTGAAGCTTTCTTT. Encoded protein: CASSLQGLTEAFF.